This is a list of T cell receptor beta chains from one sample in a study of T cell repertoires in ileal Crohn's disease. Using immunoSEQ multiplex PCR, the repertoire was profiled, and TCRdb retains in-frame clones only, with some absent. The sample carries approximately 10,000 clones, around 70% recorded once. The sequenced material came from ileal tissue. The receptors shown here come from an adult with Crohn's disease. The CDR3 runs from the conserved cysteine through the conserved F or W. The D gene is left open where the match is weak. Clone size appears in some rows only: once, few, many, or a class for an expanded clone.

j_gene | v_gene | d_gene | abundance | CDR3aa | CDR3nt
TRBJ2-5 | TRBV5-1 | NA | NA | CASSPRSGEETQYF | TGCGCCAGCAGCCCCCGATCGGGGGAAGAGACCCAGTACTTC
TRBJ1-3 | TRBV6-5 | NA | NA | CASSYTQGWAGNTIYF | TGTGCCAGCAGTTATACACAGGGCTGGGCTGGAAACACCATATATTTT
TRBJ2-1 | TRBV2 | NA | few | CASSDTGYNEQFF | TGTGCCAGCAGTGACACAGGATACAATGAGCAGTTCTTC
TRBJ1-1 | TRBV7-9 | TRBD1 | NA | CASSSGQGRVAEAFF | TGTGCCAGCAGCTCGGGACAGGGGAGGGTCGCTGAAGCTTTCTTT
TRBJ1-1 | TRBV15 | TRBD1 | few | CATGTGVGTEAFF | TGTGCCACCGGGACAGGGGTGGGGACTGAAGCTTTCTTT
TRBJ1-1 | TRBV7-8 | NA | NA | CASSLASRGAEAFF | TGTGCCAGCAGCTTAGCCTCCAGGGGCGCTGAAGCTTTCTTT
TRBJ2-1 | TRBV6-4 | TRBD2 | NA | CASSVETSGNNEQFF | TGTGCCAGCAGTGTTGAAACTAGCGGGAATAATGAGCAGTTCTTC
TRBJ2-7 | TRBV6-1 | TRBD2 | once | CASSEGLGGAYEQYF | TGTGCCAGCAGTGAAGGGTTGGGGGGGGCCTACGAGCAGTACTTC
TRBJ2-3 | TRBV27 | NA | NA | CASSQTTVTDTQYF | TGTGCCAGCAGTCAAACGACAGTCACAGATACGCAGTATTTT
TRBJ2-7 | TRBV4-1 | NA | NA | CASSQTRVSGEQYF | TGCGCCAGCAGCCAAACTAGGGTGAGCGGCGAGCAGTACTTC
TRBJ1-1 | TRBV30 | NA | NA | CAGNRERTEAFF | TGTGCCGGCAACAGGGAACGGACTGAAGCTTTCTTT
TRBJ2-5 | TRBV18 | NA | NA | CASSPPLQGETQYF | TGTGCCAGCTCACCACCACTCCAGGGTGAGACCCAGTACTTC
TRBJ2-7 | TRBV7-2 | TRBD2 | NA | CASSLATSGSYEQYF | TGTGCCAGCAGCTTAGCGACTAGCGGGTCGTACGAGCAGTACTTC
TRBJ1-4 | TRBV5-1 | NA | NA | CASSTGSGGEKLFF | TGCGCCAGCAGCACCGGTAGTGGAGGTGAAAAACTGTTTTTT
TRBJ1-4 | TRBV6-4 | NA | NA | CASSYSGPRGGVKLFF | TGTGCCAGCAGTTATTCGGGACCCCGGGGGGGAGTAAAACTGTTTTTT
TRBJ1-1 | TRBV7-9 | NA | once | CASSLEGRGGAFF | TGTGCCAGCAGCTTAGAGGGGAGGGGCGGCGCTTTCTTT
TRBJ2-1 | TRBV19 | TRBD2 | once | CASSPGLGAPNEQFF | TGTGCCAGTAGTCCGGGACTAGGGGCCCCCAATGAGCAGTTCTTC
TRBJ2-7 | TRBV29-1 | TRBD1 | NA | CSVSQGRKSSYEQYF | TGCAGCGTGTCACAGGGGCGCAAAAGCTCCTACGAGCAGTACTTC
TRBJ1-1 | TRBV6-1 | NA | once | CASSFQAWNTEAFF | TGTGCCAGCAGTTTTCAAGCGTGGAACACTGAAGCTTTCTTT
TRBJ2-1 | TRBV7-2 | NA | NA | CASNGGERVNEQFF | TGTGCCAGCAATGGCGGAGAGAGGGTCAATGAGCAGTTCTTC
TRBJ1-2 | TRBV6-5 | TRBD1 | NA | CASSYVRTGGNYGYTF | TGTGCCAGCAGTTATGTCCGGACAGGGGGCAACTATGGCTACACCTTC
TRBJ2-3 | TRBV5-4 | TRBD2 | few | CASSFGLAGGNSGTDTQYF | TGTGCCAGCAGCTTCGGACTAGCGGGAGGGAATAGTGGGACAGATACGCAGTATTTT
TRBJ2-2 | TRBV12-5 | NA | once | CASGLGQNTGELFF | TGTGCTAGTGGTTTAGGACAGAACACCGGGGAGCTGTTTTTT
TRBJ2-7 | TRBV7-2 | NA | NA | CASSLRLHEQYF | TGTGCCAGCAGCCTCCGACTCCACGAGCAGTACTTC
TRBJ2-3 | TRBV5-1 | NA | NA | CASSLLDSLTQYF | TGCGCCAGCAGCTTGTTGGACAGCTTGACGCAGTATTTT
TRBJ2-5 | TRBV10-3 | NA | few | CAISESSGGGVGETQYF | TGTGCCATCAGTGAGTCGAGTGGGGGAGGTGTAGGCGAGACCCAGTACTTC
TRBJ2-1 | TRBV10-3 | NA | NA | CAISESAWEQFF | TGTGCCATCAGTGAGTCGGCCTGGGAGCAGTTCTTC
TRBJ2-3 | TRBV7-2 | NA | NA | CASSLRPLGRASNLDTQYF | TGTGCCAGCAGCTTAAGGCCCCTAGGCCGAGCGTCCAATCTGGATACGCAGTATTTT
TRBJ2-3 | TRBV5-1 | TRBD2 | few | CASSLALGLESDTQYF | TGCGCCAGCAGCTTGGCCTTGGGACTAGAGTCAGATACGCAGTATTTT
TRBJ1-1 | TRBV18 | NA | NA | CAGSSGQNTEAFF | TGTGCCGGCTCTTCGGGACAGAACACTGAAGCTTTCTTT
TRBJ2-3 | TRBV7-9 | NA | NA | CASRSGADTQYF | TGTGCCAGCAGATCAGGGGCAGATACGCAGTATTTT
TRBJ2-1 | TRBV2 | TRBD2 | NA | CATGTSGKKSSYNEQFF | TGTGCCACCGGGACTAGCGGTAAGAAGAGCTCCTACAATGAGCAGTTCTTC
TRBJ2-7 | TRBV5-1 | TRBD2 | once | CASSPRTSGPYEQYF | TGCGCCAGCAGCCCCCGGACTAGCGGCCCCTACGAGCAGTACTTC
TRBJ2-7 | TRBV9 | NA | once | CASSVSGVNEQYF | TGTGCCAGCAGCGTATCAGGGGTTAACGAGCAGTACTTC
TRBJ2-5 | TRBV6-6 | TRBD2 | few | CASSLGLAVETQYF | TGTGCCAGCAGCCTAGGACTAGCGGTAGAGACCCAGTACTTC
TRBJ2-7 | TRBV2 | TRBD1 | NA | CASSKQGGPYEQYF | TGTGCCAGCAGTAAACAGGGGGGTCCCTACGAGCAGTACTTC
TRBJ2-6 | TRBV4-3 | TRBD2 | NA | CASSPWGGSGANVLTF | TGCGCCAGCAGCCCTTGGGGGGGATCTGGGGCCAACGTCCTGACTTTC
TRBJ2-7 | TRBV5-5 | TRBD2 | once | CASSFTMTSGGEQYF | TGTGCCAGCAGCTTTACGATGACTAGCGGGGGGGAGCAGTACTTC
TRBJ1-2 | TRBV5-1 | NA | NA | CASSGTANYGYTF | TGCGCCAGCAGCGGAACAGCTAACTATGGCTACACCTTC
TRBJ2-3 | TRBV18 | NA | NA | CASSPPQGTGADTQYF | TGTGCCAGCTCACCACCGCAGGGTACTGGTGCAGATACGCAGTATTTT
TRBJ1-2 | TRBV7-9 | TRBD1 | NA | CASSRSEGARGYTF | TGTGCCAGCAGCCGATCCGAGGGGGCGCGAGGCTACACCTTC
TRBJ1-1 | TRBV7-9 | TRBD1 | NA | CASSLGQGSTEAFF | TGTGCCAGCAGCCTAGGACAGGGGAGCACTGAAGCTTTCTTT
TRBJ1-2 | TRBV30 | TRBD1 | NA | CAWSGPTGAGGYTF | TGTGCCTGGAGTGGCCCGACAGGGGCAGGGGGCTACACCTTC
TRBJ1-5 | TRBV23-1 | NA | NA | CASSHLGHLGDEPQHF | TGCGCCAGCAGTCACCTGGGACACTTAGGGGATGAGCCCCAGCATTTT
TRBJ2-2 | TRBV14 | TRBD1 | NA | CASSHYTGVNTGELFF | TGTGCCAGCAGCCACTATACAGGGGTGAACACCGGGGAGCTGTTTTTT
TRBJ1-2 | TRBV5-1 | NA | NA | CASSGSGSLGGTDSGYTF | TGCGCCAGTTCTGGATCTGGGTCTCTCGGGGGAACGGATAGTGGCTACACCTTC
TRBJ1-3 | TRBV30 | NA | NA | CGRSSGNTIYF | TGTGGTCGGAGCTCTGGAAACACCATATATTTT
TRBJ2-4 | TRBV28 | TRBD2 | NA | CASSSSLAGVVRSAKNIQYF | TGTGCCAGCAGTTCCTCCCTAGCGGGAGTGGTTAGGTCGGCCAAAAACATTCAGTACTTC
TRBJ2-1 | TRBV6-5 | TRBD1 | NA | CASSYTGQGWNEQFF | TGTGCCAGCAGTTACACGGGACAGGGGTGGAATGAGCAGTTCTTC
TRBJ1-4 | TRBV5-6 | TRBD1 | NA | CASTGFDRGREKLFF | TGTGCCAGCACCGGCTTTGACAGGGGTCGTGAAAAACTGTTTTTT
TRBJ2-1 | TRBV28 | NA | NA | CASSLYLLSVRNEQFF | TGTGCCAGCAGTTTATATCTTCTTTCTGTGAGGAATGAGCAGTTCTTC
TRBJ2-1 | TRBV11-1 | NA | NA | CASSPHGVDEQFF | TGTGCCAGCAGCCCCCACGGTGTGGATGAGCAGTTCTTC
TRBJ2-1 | TRBV18 | NA | NA | CASSPGPLAKQGQFF | TGTGCCAGCTCACCGGGACCGCTGGCCAAACAGGGTCAGTTCTTC
TRBJ2-3 | TRBV7-9 | NA | few | CASSTTGTRTDTQYF | TGTGCCAGCAGCACGACCGGGACAAGGACAGATACGCAGTATTTT
TRBJ2-1 | TRBV5-4 | TRBD2 | medium-sized | CASSSSGSYNEQFF | TGTGCCAGCAGCAGTAGCGGGAGCTACAATGAGCAGTTCTTC
TRBJ2-5 | TRBV12-2 | NA | NA | CASHGYQPRTRETQYF | TGTGCAAGTCACGGTTACCAGCCGCGGACTAGAGAGACCCAGTACTTC
TRBJ2-7 | TRBV28 | TRBD1 | NA | CASASGQGARYEQYF | TGTGCCAGCGCCTCCGGACAGGGGGCTAGGTACGAGCAGTACTTC
TRBJ1-5 | TRBV6-1 | TRBD1 | NA | CASKGQGATNQPQHF | TGTGCCAGCAAGGGACAGGGGGCGACCAATCAGCCCCAGCATTTT
TRBJ2-5 | TRBV14 | TRBD1 | few | CASSSGQVGETQYF | TGTGCCAGCAGCTCAGGACAGGTTGGAGAGACCCAGTACTTC